The T cell receptor beta chain under discussion was sequenced for a study of spatial heterogeneity in lung cancer. Study overall: Sequencing consistently turned up more beta-chain sequences than alpha-chain sequences. Overall study results and limits: Nonsynonymous mutations, ubiquitous and regional, were tracked respectively by counts of ubiquitous and regional expanded TCRs. In tumors, expanded intratumoral alpha and beta TCR counts tracked mutation counts.

At least ten counts were recorded for this clonotype. Its antigen is unidentified. As for time point: sample taken at primary tumor resection. Samples came from 60 to 75 TRACERx patients with untreated early-stage lung cancer. Tumor, nontumor lung or frozen PBMC supplied whole RNA that was sequenced unsorted. From the 5' RACE reads, TCRdb called clonotypes with MiXCR, one entry per CDR3 protein. The sample shows around 4,800 distinct CDR3 sequences, about 8.4% of them seen only once. This CDR3 has 16 residues. The V end was cut by 1 base, the J end by 7 bases, with 17 bases between. CDR1 is MNHEY, CDR2 SMNVEV, per germline (reference sequence).

This sequence was found in a male donor with early-stage non-small cell lung cancer. The chain employs TRBV27 and TRBJ1-5; TRBD1 might be the D (6 bases). The sample in question was lung tumor tissue, obtained at surgery. CDR3 sequence: CASSLYPDSGRQPQHF. The CDR3 region has the DNA TGTGCCAGCAGTTTATACCCGGACAGTGGAAGGCAGCCCCAGCATTTT.